These T cell receptor beta chains were read from a single sample in a study of blood T cell repertoires in COVID-19. Clones were read by immunoSEQ multiplex PCR, and TCRdb kept only the in-frame ones, dropping some. The sample yields around 260,000 clones, about 90% seen once. The sequenced sample consisted of peripheral blood. The origin of the receptors is a woman in her 50s with acute or convalescent COVID-19. Each CDR3 is given with its conserved first and last residue. A D gene is named only where the DNA matches it firmly. A row's size may be missing; if present it is once, few, many or a size class.

D,length,V,size,J,CDR3,DNA
NA,13,TRBV2,NA,TRBJ1-5,CASSPDRDQPQHF,TGTGCCAGCAGCCCAGACAGAGATCAGCCCCAGCATTTT
TRBD1,14,TRBV4-3,NA,TRBJ2-1,CASSRITGVNEQFF,TGCGCCAGCAGCCGCATAACAGGGGTCAATGAGCAGTTCTTC
NA,12,TRBV19,NA,TRBJ1-2,CASSIPGAGYTF,TGTGCCAGTAGTATCCCGGGTGCGGGCTACACCTTC
TRBD1,15,TRBV18,NA,TRBJ2-1,CASSLGQGTYNEQFF,TGTGCCAGCTCACTGGGACAGGGTACCTACAATGAGCAGTTCTTC
NA,15,TRBV2,NA,TRBJ2-5,CASRRRDWPQETQYF,TGTGCCAGCCGAAGAAGGGACTGGCCCCAAGAGACCCAGTACTTC
TRBD1,14,TRBV6-1,NA,TRBJ1-1,CASSDGRGITEAFF,TGTGCCAGCAGTGACGGCAGGGGGATCACTGAAGCTTTCTTT
NA,15,TRBV7-9,NA,TRBJ2-2,CASSFLATNTGELFF,TGTGCCAGCAGCTTCCTAGCGACGAACACCGGGGAGCTGTTTTTT
TRBD1,14,TRBV28,NA,TRBJ1-4,CASSFAGGNEKLFF,TGTGCCAGCAGTTTCGCAGGGGGCAATGAAAAACTGTTTTTT
NA,11,TRBV5-1,NA,TRBJ2-7,CASSSGYEQYF,TGCGCCAGCAGTTCGGGGTACGAGCAGTACTTC
TRBD2,15,TRBV11-2,NA,TRBJ2-5,CASSFPAGGVETQYF,TGTGCCAGCAGCTTCCCAGCGGGAGGAGTGGAGACCCAGTACTTC
NA,16,TRBV10-3,NA,TRBJ1-3,CAISESFVRAGNTIYF,TGTGCCATCAGTGAGTCTTTTGTCCGGGCTGGAAACACCATATATTTT
TRBD2,17,TRBV28,NA,TRBJ2-1,CASSGGAAGEGGNEQFF,TGTGCCAGCAGTGGGGGTGCAGCGGGAGAAGGGGGCAATGAGCAGTTCTTC
TRBD1,15,TRBV7-2,NA,TRBJ1-6,CASSPRQGPNSPLHF,TGTGCCAGCAGCCCAAGACAGGGGCCCAATTCACCCCTCCACTTT
NA,15,TRBV15,NA,TRBJ1-3,CATSTGTNPGNTIYF,TGTGCCACCAGCACAGGCACAAATCCTGGAAACACCATATATTTT
TRBD1,15,TRBV7-2,NA,TRBJ1-3,CASSQQGATGNTIYF,TGTGCCAGCAGCCAACAGGGGGCTACGGGAAACACCATATATTTT
NA,15,TRBV24-1,NA,TRBJ1-5,CATSGGAGNNQPQHF,TGTGCCACCAGTGGGGGTGCAGGGAACAATCAGCCCCAGCATTTT
NA,13,TRBV2,once,TRBJ2-5,CASSARQQETQYF,TGTGCCAGCAGTGCCAGACAGCAAGAGACCCAGTACTTC
TRBD1,14,TRBV5-8,NA,TRBJ1-2,CASSLFEGAYGYTF,TGTGCCAGCAGCTTGTTCGAGGGGGCCTATGGCTACACCTTC
TRBD2,15,TRBV4-2,NA,TRBJ2-7,CASSPLAGGTYEQYF,TGTGCCAGCAGCCCTCTAGCGGGAGGGACCTACGAGCAGTACTTC
NA,14,TRBV7-3,NA,TRBJ2-3,CASSLGGWADTQYF,TGTGCCAGCAGCTTAGGCGGGTGGGCAGATACGCAGTATTTT
NA,19,TRBV27,once,TRBJ2-1,CASSLRPPGTPSSYNEQFF,TGTGCCAGCAGTTTAAGGCCCCCCGGGACACCGAGCTCCTACAATGAGCAGTTCTTC
TRBD1,16,TRBV5-5,NA,TRBJ2-7,CASSRLPGQGPYEQYF,TGTGCCAGCAGCCGTCTTCCGGGACAGGGGCCCTACGAGCAGTACTTC
TRBD1,17,TRBV9,NA,TRBJ2-1,CASSVGVGGQGYNEQFF,TGTGCCAGCAGCGTAGGGGTTGGGGGACAGGGTTACAATGAGCAGTTCTTC
TRBD2,14,TRBV3-1/TRBV3-2,NA,TRBJ2-7,CASSQDWGGYEQYF,TGTGCCAGCAGCCAAGATTGGGGGGGGTACGAGCAGTACTTC
NA,17,TRBV4-3,NA,TRBJ1-3,CASSQEGSFDSGNTIYF,TGCGCCAGCAGCCAAGAGGGCAGCTTCGACTCTGGAAACACCATATATTTT
TRBD1,19,TRBV2,NA,TRBJ2-6,CASSAAGGTGGTGANVLTF,TGTGCCAGCAGTGCCGCTGGTGGGACAGGGGGGACTGGGGCCAACGTCCTGACTTTC
NA,15,TRBV11-2,NA,TRBJ2-7,CASSPIRDNIYEQYF,TGTGCCAGCAGCCCGATCCGGGACAACATTTACGAGCAGTACTTC
NA,12,TRBV18,once,TRBJ2-3,CASCPGADTQYF,TGTGCCAGCTGCCCCGGTGCAGATACGCAGTATTTT
NA,14,TRBV6-5,NA,TRBJ1-2,CASSPRTDIYGYTF,TGTGCCAGCAGCCCCCGGACAGACATCTATGGCTACACCTTC
NA,17,TRBV9,NA,TRBJ1-6,CASSALGRGMRDSPLHF,TGTGCCAGCAGCGCCCTAGGGAGGGGTATGAGGGATTCACCCCTCCACTTT
TRBD2,18,TRBV27,NA,TRBJ2-1,CASSSIGLAGGSWDEQFF,TGTGCCAGCAGTTCTATCGGGCTAGCGGGAGGAAGTTGGGATGAGCAGTTCTTC
NA,15,TRBV28,NA,TRBJ2-4,CASMAGSGAKNIQYF,TGTGCCAGCATGGCCGGGAGTGGGGCCAAAAACATTCAGTACTTC
TRBD1,14,TRBV7-3,NA,TRBJ1-2,CASSSGQGGRGYTF,TGTGCCAGCAGCTCCGGACAGGGAGGGCGCGGCTACACCTTC
TRBD1,15,TRBV4-2,NA,TRBJ1-4,CASSQAGGVNEKLFF,TGTGCCAGCAGCCAAGCAGGGGGCGTTAATGAAAAACTGTTTTTT
NA,15,TRBV28,NA,TRBJ1-4,CASRPWREINEKLFF,TGTGCCAGCAGGCCCTGGCGGGAGATCAATGAAAAACTGTTTTTT
NA,14,TRBV19,NA,TRBJ1-1,CASSMDGGNTEAFF,TGTGCCAGTAGTATGGACGGGGGGAACACTGAAGCTTTCTTT
TRBD2,15,TRBV7-2,NA,TRBJ2-1,CASSSLSGRGHEQFF,TGTGCCAGCAGCTCCCTTAGCGGGAGGGGCCATGAGCAGTTCTTC
NA,16,TRBV28,NA,TRBJ2-7,CASSSLNRGGPYEQYF,TGTGCCAGCAGTTCCCTCAACAGGGGGGGGCCCTACGAGCAGTACTTC
NA,14,TRBV7-2,NA,TRBJ1-6,CASSLVFSNSPLHF,TGTGCCAGCAGCTTAGTTTTTAGTAATTCACCCCTCCACTTT
NA,16,TRBV7-2,NA,TRBJ1-3,CASSSRPFNSGNTIYF,TGTGCCAGCAGCTCCAGGCCCTTCAACTCTGGAAACACCATATATTTT
NA,12,TRBV28,NA,TRBJ1-5,CASSIAGQPQHF,TGTGCCAGCAGTATCGCGGGTCAGCCCCAGCATTTT
TRBD2,14,TRBV9,NA,TRBJ2-7,CASSVGGGSDEQYF,TGTGCCAGCAGCGTAGGTGGCGGGAGTGACGAGCAGTACTTC
TRBD1,14,TRBV29-1,once,TRBJ1-6,CSVSWDRDNSPLHF,TGCAGCGTCTCCTGGGACAGAGATAATTCACCCCTCCACTTT
TRBD1,17,TRBV12-5,NA,TRBJ2-3,CASGLGATGYVTDTQYF,TGTGCTAGTGGTTTGGGTGCGACAGGGTACGTGACAGATACGCAGTATTTT
TRBD1,15,TRBV5-8,NA,TRBJ2-5,CASSGDRGLRETQYF,TGTGCCAGCAGCGGGGACAGGGGGCTTCGAGAGACCCAGTACTTC
TRBD1,15,TRBV6-4,NA,TRBJ2-5,CASSDSGRGRETQYF,TGTGCCAGCAGTGACTCAGGCAGGGGGCGAGAGACCCAGTACTTC
NA,14,TRBV4-2,once,TRBJ2-5,CASSQGGTLETQYF,TGTGCCAGCAGCCAAGGGGGCACTCTGGAGACCCAGTACTTC
TRBD1,14,TRBV11-2,once,TRBJ1-1,CASSLTGGDTEAFF,TGTGCCAGCAGCTTGACAGGGGGGGACACTGAAGCTTTCTTT
NA,15,TRBV19,NA,TRBJ2-5,CASSIEDGDQETQYF,TGTGCCAGTAGTATAGAAGACGGGGACCAAGAGACCCAGTACTTC
NA,14,TRBV29-1,NA,TRBJ1-1,CSVVPRGVNTEAFF,TGCAGCGTTGTTCCCCGGGGGGTGAACACTGAAGCTTTCTTT
TRBD1,14,TRBV7-9,NA,TRBJ1-1,CASSIRTGYHEAFF,TGTGCCAGCAGCATTAGGACAGGGTATCATGAAGCTTTCTTT
TRBD1,17,TRBV24-1,NA,TRBJ2-2,CATSDDWTGGNTGELFF,TGTGCCACCAGTGATGATTGGACAGGGGGCAACACCGGGGAGCTGTTTTTT